This T cell receptor beta chain was identified during a study of early T cells in non-severe SARS-CoV-2 infection. Study at large: Unpaired chains resulted from sequencing bulk RNA of unsorted whole blood.

Unique molecular identifiers were added to individual cDNA molecules. Each CDR3 protein gets one entry after TCRdb re-called the 5' RACE reads with MiXCR. The profile shows approximately 18,000 distinct CDR3 sequences, 5% of them singletons. This clonotype was counted at least ten times. The antigen remains undetermined. Germline CDR1 is LGHDT and CDR2 is YNNKEL (reference sequence). The V end lost 3 bases, the J end lost 4 bases, and 4 bases lay between the germline ends. There are 11 residues in the CDR3. The study, taken as a whole, reports: CD4 and private specificities were missed by VDJdb matching, which favored anti-spike CD8 responses.

The gene calls are TRBV3-1 and TRBJ2-7; D ambiguous. The sequencing sample was made of whole blood. The receptor's source is an adult who was a healthcare worker with PCR-confirmed SARS-CoV-2 infection or an uninfected control (not recorded which). CDR3 DNA sequence: TGTGCCAGCAGCCAGGCATACGAGCAGTACTTC. Residues: CASSQAYEQYF.